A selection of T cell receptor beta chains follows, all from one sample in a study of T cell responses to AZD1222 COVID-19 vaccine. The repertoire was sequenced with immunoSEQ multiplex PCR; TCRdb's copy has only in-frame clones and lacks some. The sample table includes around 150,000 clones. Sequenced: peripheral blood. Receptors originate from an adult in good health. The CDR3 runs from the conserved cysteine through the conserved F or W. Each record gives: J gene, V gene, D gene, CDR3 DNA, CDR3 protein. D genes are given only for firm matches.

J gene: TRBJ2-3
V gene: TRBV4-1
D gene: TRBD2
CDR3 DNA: TGCGCCAGCAGCCAAGTAAGCGGGAATGGAGATACGCAGTATTTT
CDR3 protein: CASSQVSGNGDTQYF

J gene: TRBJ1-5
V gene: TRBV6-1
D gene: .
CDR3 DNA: TGTGCCAGCAGTGAGGCCCGAGGGCAGCCCCAGCATTTT
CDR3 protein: CASSEARGQPQHF

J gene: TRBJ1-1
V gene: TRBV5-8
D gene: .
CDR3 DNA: TGTGCCAGCAGCTTGGGGGGGACGGTCATGAACACTGAAGCTTTCTTT
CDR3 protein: CASSLGGTVMNTEAFF

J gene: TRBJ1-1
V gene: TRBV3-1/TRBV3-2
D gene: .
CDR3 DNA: TGTGCCAGCAGCCCCCCCGGGCGCGACGAAGCTTTCTTT
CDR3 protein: CASSPPGRDEAFF

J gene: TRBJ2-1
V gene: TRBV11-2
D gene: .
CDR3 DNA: TGTGCCAGCAGCTTAACAGGGTCCCCCTACAATGAGCAGTTCTTC
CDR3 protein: CASSLTGSPYNEQFF

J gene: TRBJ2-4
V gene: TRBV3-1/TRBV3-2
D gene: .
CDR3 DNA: TGTGCCAGCAGCCAAGTCGGGGGGCCCATAGCCAAAAACATTCAGTACTTC
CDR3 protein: CASSQVGGPIAKNIQYF

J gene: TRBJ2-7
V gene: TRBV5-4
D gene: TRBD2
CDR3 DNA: TGTGCCAGCACCCTAGGGGCGGGGGGGCCTTACGAGCAGTACTTC
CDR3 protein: CASTLGAGGPYEQYF

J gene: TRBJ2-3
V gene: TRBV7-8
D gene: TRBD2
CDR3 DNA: TGTGCCAGCAGCTTTAAGCGACTAGCGGGGCCTTGGGGCACAGATACGCAGTATTTT
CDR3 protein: CASSFKRLAGPWGTDTQYF

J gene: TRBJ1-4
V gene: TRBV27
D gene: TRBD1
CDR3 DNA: TGTGCCAGCAGTTTAGGGCAGGGGGACGAAAAACTGTTTTTT
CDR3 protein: CASSLGQGDEKLFF

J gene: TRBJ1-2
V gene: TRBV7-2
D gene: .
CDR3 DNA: TGTGCCAGCAGCTTAGCGGTCGACGGGGTGTTAGGCTACACCTTC
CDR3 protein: CASSLAVDGVLGYTF

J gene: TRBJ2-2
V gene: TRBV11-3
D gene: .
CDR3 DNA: TGTGCCAGCAGCTTAGTTTCAGGAACCGGGGAGCTGTTTTTT
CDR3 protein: CASSLVSGTGELFF

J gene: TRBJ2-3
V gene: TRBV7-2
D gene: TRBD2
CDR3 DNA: TGTGCCAGCATTCCTCCGGGACTAGCGGGGGGAACAGATACGCAGTATTTT
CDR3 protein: CASIPPGLAGGTDTQYF

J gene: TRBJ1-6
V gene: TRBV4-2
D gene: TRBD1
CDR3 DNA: TGTGCCAGCAGCCAAGAGGGACAGGGAGTAAATTCACCCCTCCACTTT
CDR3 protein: CASSQEGQGVNSPLHF

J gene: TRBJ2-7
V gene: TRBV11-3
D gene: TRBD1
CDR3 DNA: TGTGCCAGCAGCTTTGTACAGGGGAACGCCGAGCAGTACTTC
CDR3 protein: CASSFVQGNAEQYF

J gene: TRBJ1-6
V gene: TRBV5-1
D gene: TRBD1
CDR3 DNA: TGCGCCAGCAGCTCGAACAGACAGGGTGGGTCACCCCTCCACTTT
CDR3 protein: CASSSNRQGGSPLHF

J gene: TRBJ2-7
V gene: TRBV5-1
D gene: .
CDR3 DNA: TGCGCCAGCAGATCGGCCGCGGCCTCCTACGAGCAGTACTTC
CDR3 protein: CASRSAAASYEQYF

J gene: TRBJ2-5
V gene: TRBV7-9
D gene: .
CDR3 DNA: TGTGCCAGCAGCTTAGCTGCTGGGGATTACAGGTCTGGGGAGACCCAGTACTTC
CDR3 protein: CASSLAAGDYRSGETQYF

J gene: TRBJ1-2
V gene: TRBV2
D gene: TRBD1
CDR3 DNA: TGTGCCAGCAGTGAGAGGGGACAGGGCGGCTATAACTATGGCTACACCTTC
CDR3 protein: CASSERGQGGYNYGYTF

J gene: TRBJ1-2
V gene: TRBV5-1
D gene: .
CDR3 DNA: TGCGCCAGCAGCTCCGTCGGCGGGGGCACTGATGGCTACACCTTC
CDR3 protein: CASSSVGGGTDGYTF

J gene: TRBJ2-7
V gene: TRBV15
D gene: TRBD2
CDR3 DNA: TGTGCCACCAGCGCAGATGCGGGGGGGCCCGACGAGCAGTACTTC
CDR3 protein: CATSADAGGPDEQYF

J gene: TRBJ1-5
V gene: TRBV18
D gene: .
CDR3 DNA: TGTGCCAGCTCACCTGACCTCGATCAGCCCCAGCATTTT
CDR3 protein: CASSPDLDQPQHF

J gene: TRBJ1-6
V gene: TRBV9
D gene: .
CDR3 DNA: TGTGCCAGCAGCGTAGGGCAGGTCCGGTCACCCCTCCACTTT
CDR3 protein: CASSVGQVRSPLHF

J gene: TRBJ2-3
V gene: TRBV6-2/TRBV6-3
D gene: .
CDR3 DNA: TGTGCCAGCAGTTACGCTTCCGAGGGGCAGTATTTT
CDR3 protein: CASSYASEGQYF

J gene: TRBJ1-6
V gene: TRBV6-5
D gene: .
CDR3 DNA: TGTGCCAGCAGTTATGGGGGGTTGTCACCCCTCCACTTT
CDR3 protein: CASSYGGLSPLHF

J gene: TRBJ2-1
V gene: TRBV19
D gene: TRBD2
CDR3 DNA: TGTGCCAGTAGTATAAGGGGACTAACTTACCCTAATGAGCAGTTCTTC
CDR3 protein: CASSIRGLTYPNEQFF

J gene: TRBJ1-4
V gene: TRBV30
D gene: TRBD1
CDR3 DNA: TGTGCCTGGAGTGTCAGGGGGTTAACTAATGAAAAACTGTTTTTT
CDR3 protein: CAWSVRGLTNEKLFF

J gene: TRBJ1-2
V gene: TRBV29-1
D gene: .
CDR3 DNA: TGCAGCGTTGAATCTAGGGTCTATGGCTACACCTTC
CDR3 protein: CSVESRVYGYTF

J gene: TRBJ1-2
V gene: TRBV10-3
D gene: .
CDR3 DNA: TGTGCCATCAGTGAGGTCAGATCCCTGAACTATGGCTACACCTTC
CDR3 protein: CAISEVRSLNYGYTF

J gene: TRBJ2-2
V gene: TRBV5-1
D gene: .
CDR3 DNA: TGCGCCAGCAGCTTGGCCGGCAACCCTGGGCAGTTTTTT
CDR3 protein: CASSLAGNPGQFF

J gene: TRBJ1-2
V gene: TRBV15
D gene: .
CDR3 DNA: TGTGCCACCAGTACCAGAATGGGGATCTATGGCTACACCTTC
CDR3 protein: CATSTRMGIYGYTF

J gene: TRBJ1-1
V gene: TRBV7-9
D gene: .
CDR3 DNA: TGTGCCAGCAGCGTGGGCCGCCACTATAACACTGAAGCTTTCTTT
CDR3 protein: CASSVGRHYNTEAFF

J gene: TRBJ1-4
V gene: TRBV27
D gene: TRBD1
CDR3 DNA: TGTGCCAGCAGTTTATTACGCCCCGACAGGGCAACTAATGAAAAACTGTTTTTT
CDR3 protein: CASSLLRPDRATNEKLFF

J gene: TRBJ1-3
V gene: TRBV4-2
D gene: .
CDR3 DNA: TGTGCCAGCAGCCAAGACTCAGGGCTGGATGGAAACACCATATATTTT
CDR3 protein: CASSQDSGLDGNTIYF

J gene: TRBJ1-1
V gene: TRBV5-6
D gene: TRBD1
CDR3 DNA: TGTGCCAGCAGCCCGGCCAGGGGGCTCGACACTGAAGCTTTCTTT
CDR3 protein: CASSPARGLDTEAFF

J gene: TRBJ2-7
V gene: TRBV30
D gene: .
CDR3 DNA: TGTGCCTGGAGTGTACCTTGGACAGCAGGTAACGAGCAGTACTTC
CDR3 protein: CAWSVPWTAGNEQYF

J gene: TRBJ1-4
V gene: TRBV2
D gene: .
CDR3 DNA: TGTGCCAGCAGAGAACAGGGAAGTAATGAAAAACTGTTTTTT
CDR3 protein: CASREQGSNEKLFF

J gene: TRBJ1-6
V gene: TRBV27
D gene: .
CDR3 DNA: TGTGCCAGCGCAAACAGGGTTTATTCACCCCTCCACTTT
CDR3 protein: CASANRVYSPLHF

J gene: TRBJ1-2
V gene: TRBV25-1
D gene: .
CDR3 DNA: TGTGCCAGCAGTAAATCAAAGGGGGGCTATGGCTACACCTTC
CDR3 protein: CASSKSKGGYGYTF

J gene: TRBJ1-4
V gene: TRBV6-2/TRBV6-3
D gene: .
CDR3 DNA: TGTGCCAGCAGTTACTGGTCAAAAAATGAAAAACTGTTTTTT
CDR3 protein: CASSYWSKNEKLFF

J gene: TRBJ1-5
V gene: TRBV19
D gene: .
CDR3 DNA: TGTGCCAGTAGTGCCAGAAGTTCGGAGCCCCAGCATTTT
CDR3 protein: CASSARSSEPQHF

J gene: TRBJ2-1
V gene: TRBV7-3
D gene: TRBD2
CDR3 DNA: TGTGCCAGCAGCTTAGAAGCGGGGACCCACAATGAGCAGTTCTTC
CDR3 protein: CASSLEAGTHNEQFF

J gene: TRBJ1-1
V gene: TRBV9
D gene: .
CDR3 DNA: TGTGCCAGCACCACCGGGAACATGAACACTGAAGCTTTCTTT
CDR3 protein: CASTTGNMNTEAFF

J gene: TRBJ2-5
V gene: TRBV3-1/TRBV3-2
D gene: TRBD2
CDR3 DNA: TGTGCCAGCAGCCAAGATGGGTTCGGCGGGGGGGCAGGGGAGACCCAGTACTTC
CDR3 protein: CASSQDGFGGGAGETQYF

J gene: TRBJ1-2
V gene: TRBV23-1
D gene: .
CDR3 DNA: TGCGCCAGCAGTCAGTCGGATAGACCGGGTCCAGATTACCCCTATGGCTACACCTTC
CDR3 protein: CASSQSDRPGPDYPYGYTF

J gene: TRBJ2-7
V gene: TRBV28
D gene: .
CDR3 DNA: TGTGCCTCTTCCCCCCGGGCCTACGAGCAGTACTTC
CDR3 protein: CASSPRAYEQYF

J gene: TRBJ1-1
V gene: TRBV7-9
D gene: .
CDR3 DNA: TGTGCCAGCAGCTTAGTCCGGGCTGAAGCTTTCTTT
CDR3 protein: CASSLVRAEAFF

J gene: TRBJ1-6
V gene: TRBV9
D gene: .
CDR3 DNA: TGTGCCAGCAGCGTCGACAGTTATAATTCACCCCTCCACTTT
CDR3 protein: CASSVDSYNSPLHF

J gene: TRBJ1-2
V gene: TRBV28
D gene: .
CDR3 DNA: TGTGCCAGCAGTTTCGGCCTAAGAGGCTACACCTTC
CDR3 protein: CASSFGLRGYTF

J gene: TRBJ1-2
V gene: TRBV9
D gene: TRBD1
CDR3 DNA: TGTGCCAGCAGCGAGGCCGGGACAGGGGATTTCGGCTATGGCTACACCTTC
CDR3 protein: CASSEAGTGDFGYGYTF

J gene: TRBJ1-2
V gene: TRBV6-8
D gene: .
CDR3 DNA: TGTGCCAGCAGTTACCCGTTAGACCGACATAACTATGGCTACACCTTC
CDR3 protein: CASSYPLDRHNYGYTF

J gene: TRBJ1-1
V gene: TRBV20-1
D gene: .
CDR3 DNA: TGCAGTGCTAGGTTCACCGGTGAAGCTTTCTTT
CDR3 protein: CSARFTGEAFF

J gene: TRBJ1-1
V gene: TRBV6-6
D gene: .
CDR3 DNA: TGTGCCAGCAGTTCCCACATCGGAACTGAAGCTTTCTTT
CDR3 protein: CASSSHIGTEAFF

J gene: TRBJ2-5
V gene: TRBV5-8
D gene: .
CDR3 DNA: TGTGCCAGCAGCCGTGGTGGGACCCAGTACTTC
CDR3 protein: CASSRGGTQYF

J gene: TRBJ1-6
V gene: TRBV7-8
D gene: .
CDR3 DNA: TGTGCCAGCAGCCCCGGGCGAAATTCACCCCTCCACTTT
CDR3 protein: CASSPGRNSPLHF

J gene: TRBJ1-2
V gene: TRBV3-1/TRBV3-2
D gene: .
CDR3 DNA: TGTGCCAGCAGCCAAGTTGGGTTCTATGGCTACACCTTC
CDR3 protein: CASSQVGFYGYTF

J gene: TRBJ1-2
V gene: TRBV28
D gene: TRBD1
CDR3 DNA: TGTGCCAGCAGTTTATCTAGCGGACAGGGGCCTAACTATGGCTACACCTTC
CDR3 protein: CASSLSSGQGPNYGYTF